This TCR beta chain was found in a study of T-cell memory formation after mild COVID-19. Each CDR3 protein is one row after TCRdb ran MiXCR on the 5' RACE reads. The table has about 560,000 distinct CDR3 sequences, roughly 22% seen once. CDR1 is SGHDT and CDR2 is YYEEEE in the germline V gene. CDR3 length: 16 residues. V gave up 3 bases and J gave up 2 bases; unmatched junction bases: 7. This clonotype was observed a handful of times. The receptor's source is an adult woman who had mild COVID-19 (a few samples of this study predate the infection). Cell type and time point are not known. The V and J genes are TRBV5-6 and TRBJ2-3; 9 positions agree with TRBD2. Sequenced: PBMCs or a T cell subset sorted from them (not recorded which). The CDR3 protein is CASSSEREVNTDTQYF. The CDR3 nucleotides read TGTGCCAGCAGCTCCGAGCGGGAGGTAAACACAGATACGCAGTATTTT.